The 26 T cell receptor beta chains below all came from one sample that was sequenced in a study of OX40 agonist ivuxolimab in advanced cancers. TCRdb's copy holds only in-frame clones and misses some; the assay was immunoSEQ multiplex PCR. The sample lists 83,000 or so clones, about 86% occurring once. Material: CD4+ or CD8+ T cells sorted from blood, obtained in a trial of the OX40 agonist ivuxolimab. The source is an adult with an advanced solid tumor such as melanoma, head and neck, liver or kidney cancer.

The V call is TRBV28, the J call TRBJ1-2; 8 nucleotides agree with TRBD1. The CDR3 loop spans 12 amino acids. The J segment lost 4 bases and the V segment lost 5 bases, leaving 0 bases of the junction unmatched. The germline CDR1 and CDR2 sequences are MDHEN and SYDVKM. The CDR3 bases are TGTGCCAGCAGTGGGACAGGCTATGGCTACACCTTC. The encoded protein is CASSGTGYGYTF.

This sequence joins TRBV19 and TRBJ2-1; TRBD2 agrees at 13 bases. Looked up from germline, CDR1 is LNHDA and CDR2 is SQIVND (reference sequence). The junction had 6 bases not matched to a gene; V was cut back by 7 bases and J by 6 bases. There are 15 residues in the CDR3. The CDR3 reads CASTRTSGGFNEQFF. In nucleotides, the CDR3 is TGTGCCAGTACCCGGACTAGCGGGGGCTTCAATGAGCAGTTCTTC.

This chain links TRBV7-9 with TRBJ2-3; a possible D gene is TRBD2 (6 bases). The CDR3 spans 15 residues. From germline, CDR1 is SEHNR and CDR2 FQNEAQ (reference sequence). With 5 bases removed from V and 2 bases from J, the gap between germline ends came to 14 bases. CDR3 sequence (DNA): TGTGCCAGCAGCCCTCGGCTAGCGCCCACAGATACGCAGTATTTT. Its protein is CASSPRLAPTDTQYF.

The chain has TRBV4-3 and TRBJ2-7, with D tentatively TRBD2 (5 bases). Germline V lookup: CDR1 LGHNA, CDR2 YSLEER. This CDR3 is 15 amino acids long. Trimming shortened V by 0 bases and J by 6 bases, and 15 bases separated the two germline ends. The CDR3 coding sequence is TGCGCCAGCAGCCAAGATGAGGGATCCGGGGTCGAGCAGTACTTC. Translation gives CASSQDEGSGVEQYF.

This rearrangement joins TRBV15 to TRBJ2-5; 9 bases are a match to TRBD2. Trimming cost V 1 base and J 1 base; bases outside gene matches: 4. The CDR3 consists of 16 residues. Germline V gene sequence: CDR1 LNHNV, CDR2 YYDKDF (reference sequence). This CDR3 reads CATSRGLAVIQETQYF. Here the CDR3 DNA reads TGTGCCACCAGCAGAGGACTAGCGGTGATCCAAGAGACCCAGTACTTC.

This chain uses TRBV7-2 with TRBJ1-1; D is possibly TRBD1 (5 bases). CDR1 is SGHTA, CDR2 FQGNSA, per germline. This CDR3 is 15 amino acids long. Between the trimmed V and J ends, which lost 1 base and 5 bases, there was a span of 14 bases. DNA for the CDR3: TGTGCCAGCAGCTTAGGCGGGTCCAGGGTAACTGAAGCTTTCTTT. It is translated as CASSLGGSRVTEAFF.

In its sample, this clone was seen once. This chain links TRBV9 with TRBJ2-7; 8 nucleotides agree with TRBD1. Germline V lookup: CDR1 SGDLS, CDR2 YYNGEE. V lost 7 bases to trimming and J lost 2 bases; unmatched junction nucleotides: 8. The CDR3 has 14 residues. DNA of the CDR3: TGTGCCAGCGGAGGGCGGACAGGGCCCTACGAGCAGTACTTC. Translation gives CASGGRTGPYEQYF.

V and J are TRBV28 and TRBJ1-5; D may be TRBD1 (6 bases). CDR3 size: 16 residues. From germline, CDR1 is MDHEN and CDR2 SYDVKM. V was trimmed by 2 bases and J by 6 bases, leaving 17 bases between them. DNA for the CDR3: TGTGCCAGCAGTTTAATTTCAGGGGAGGCTGTTCAGCCCCAGCATTTT. Its protein product is CASSLISGEAVQPQHF.

The chain's CDR3 is CASSRGLLAGGTDTQYF. The CDR3 DNA reads TGTGCCAGCTCACGGGGTCTACTAGCGGGAGGAACAGATACGCAGTATTTT. The rearrangement links TRBV18 to TRBJ2-3, with 12 nucleotides matching TRBD2. This CDR3 has 17 amino acids. The ends lost 4 bases at V and 3 bases at J; junction bases unmatched: 8. The germline gives CDR1 KGHSH, CDR2 LQKENI.

Concerning this clone: Relative to the germline gene, one junction end is altered; a read error may explain this. This rearrangement joins TRBV6-8 to TRBJ1-2; D gene uncertain. The germline V gene has CDR1 MNHGY and CDR2 SAAAGT. The CDR3 covers 9 residues. The CDR3 here is CASRECGFF. The CDR3 DNA follows: TGTGCCAGCAGAGAGTGCGGGTTCTTC.

V and J are TRBV19 and TRBJ2-1; D might be TRBD1 (6 bases). Looked up from germline, CDR1 is LNHDA and CDR2 is SQIVND (reference sequence). The CDR3 is 16 amino acids. The V end was cut by 3 bases, the J end by 4 bases, with 16 bases between. The CDR3 DNA follows: TGTGCCAGTAGTATCATTGGAACAGGGAGATACAATGAGCAGTTCTTC. Its translation is CASSIIGTGRYNEQFF.

The chain links TRBV7-9 to TRBJ2-7; D may be TRBD2 (6 bases). Trimming pared 1 base from V and 5 bases from J, leaving 15 bases between. The CDR3 spans 15 residues. Germline V gene sequence: CDR1 SEHNR, CDR2 FQNEAQ (reference sequence). Written as DNA, the CDR3 is TGTGCCAGCAGCTTAGGGGCTAGACTAGGGGACGAGCAGTACTTC. Its translation: CASSLGARLGDEQYF.

V usage is TRBV13 and J usage is TRBJ1-2, with 11 bases matching TRBD1. V dropped 3 bases and J dropped 4; count of bases not matched to a gene: 1. CDR1 is PRHDT, CDR2 FYEKMQ, per germline (reference sequence). The CDR3 contains 14 residues. The CDR3 bases are TGTGCCAGCAGCTTTGGGACAGGGGGCTATGGCTACACCTTC. Its protein product is CASSFGTGGYGYTF.

This chain links TRBV7-2 with TRBJ1-2; TRBD1 might be the D (5 bases). CDR1 is SGHTA, CDR2 FQGNSA, per germline. V dropped 1 base and J dropped 2 bases, with 11 bases sitting between them. CDR3 length: 15 amino acids. The CDR3 loop is CASSLVGAENYGYTF. CDR3 sequence (DNA): TGTGCCAGCAGCTTAGTAGGGGCAGAAAACTATGGCTACACCTTC.

The chain uses TRBV18 and TRBJ2-6; D is undetermined. The germline V gene has CDR1 KGHSH and CDR2 LQKENI. The CDR3 has 14 residues. The V end was cut by 5 bases, the J end by 2 bases, with 7 bases between. The CDR3 coding sequence is TGTGCCAGCTCAAACAGCACTGGGGCCAACGTCCTGACTTTC. This gives the protein CASSNSTGANVLTF.

This clone came up once. The chain employs TRBV29-1 and TRBJ2-1; TRBD2 matches at 8 bases. This CDR3 comprises 16 residues. With V trimmed by 6 bases and J by 0 bases, 10 bases remained unmatched. CDR1 is SQVTM and CDR2 is ANQGSEA in the germline V gene. The CDR3 is CSVARLAQSSYNEQFF. The DNA for the CDR3 is TGCAGCGTCGCCAGACTAGCGCAGAGCTCCTACAATGAGCAGTTCTTC.

This chain uses TRBV19 with TRBJ2-2; D gene uncertain. Per germline, CDR1 LNHDA and CDR2 SQIVND (reference sequence). The V gene lost 4 bases and the J gene lost 6 bases, with 12 bases spanning the gap. This CDR3 contains 14 residues. CDR3 region: CASSTTLEAGELFF. CDR3 nucleotide sequence: TGTGCCAGTAGTACGACCCTAGAGGCCGGGGAGCTGTTTTTT.

This sequence joins TRBV2 and TRBJ2-5; the match to TRBD1 covers 8 bases. The V segment lost 0 bases and the J segment 3 bases; nucleotides outside the gene matches: 9. The length of the CDR3 is 17 residues. In germline, CDR1 is SNHLY, CDR2 FYNNEI. CDR3 sequence: CASSEALDRGREETQYF. The CDR3 DNA follows: TGTGCCAGCAGTGAAGCGCTTGACAGGGGCCGGGAAGAGACCCAGTACTTC.

The rearrangement joins TRBV19 to TRBJ2-2; 8 nucleotides align to TRBD2. J lost 1 base, V lost 2 bases, and 6 bases had no gene match. Germline V gene sequence: CDR1 LNHDA, CDR2 SQIVND (reference sequence). The CDR3 is 17 amino acids. The CDR3 bases are TGTGCCAGTAGTATAATAGGGCTAGCGGGGAACACCGGGGAGCTGTTTTTT. Translating it yields CASSIIGLAGNTGELFF. Based on the CDR3 plus reference TRBV19 and TRBJ2-2, the full variable domain is DGGITQSPKYLFRKEGQNVTLSCEQNLNHDAMYWYRQDPGQGLRLIYYSQIVNDFQKGDIAEGYSVSREKKESFPLTVTSAQKNPTAFYLCASSIIGLAGNTGELFFGEGSRLTVL.

The chain uses TRBV11-3 and TRBJ2-3; D is tentatively TRBD1 or TRBD2 (5 bases each). Germline assignment: CDR1 SGHNT and CDR2 YENEEA. This CDR3 contains 14 residues. The V end lost 3 bases, the J end lost 4 bases, and 11 bases lay between the germline ends. The CDR3 here is CASSFGAVPDTQYF. The CDR3 DNA follows: TGTGCCAGCAGCTTCGGGGCGGTTCCAGATACGCAGTATTTT.

The V call is TRBV6-1, the J call TRBJ1-1, with no clear D. Trimming left V 5 bases short and J 1 base short, with 8 bases between. Germline V gene sequence: CDR1 MNHNS, CDR2 SASEGT. The CDR3 totals 13 residues. The DNA of the CDR3 is TGTGCCAGCAGTCGGCAGGAGAACACTGAAGCTTTCTTT. Protein sequence: CASSRQENTEAFF.

The V and J genes are TRBV14 and TRBJ2-7; TRBD2 is a possible D gene (5 bases). The germline gives CDR1 SGHDN, CDR2 FVKESK. Trimming took 1 base from V and 7 from J, leaving 11 bases between them. This CDR3 comprises 13 residues. The CDR3 region is CASSQVPSGEQYF. The CDR3 region has the DNA TGTGCCAGCAGCCAAGTCCCTTCGGGGGAGCAGTACTTC.

The gene calls are TRBV7-3 and TRBJ1-1, with 7 bases fitting TRBD1. Per germline, CDR1 SGHTA and CDR2 FQGTGA. This CDR3 has 16 amino acids. Trimming cost V 5 bases and J 4 bases; bases outside gene matches: 13. CDR3 bases: TGTGCCAGCAGCCTAAGACAGGGCTCCGGGGTCACTGAAGCTTTCTTT. It yields the protein CASSLRQGSGVTEAFF.

The chain is built from TRBV19 and TRBJ1-1, with 7 positions matching TRBD1. The CDR3 length is 14 residues. V shed 4 bases and J 7 bases; nucleotides not matched to a gene: 9. CDR1 is LNHDA and CDR2 is SQIVND in the germline V gene (reference sequence). CDR3 in amino acids: CASSTRTGRLEAFF. In nucleotides, the CDR3 is TGTGCCAGTAGTACCCGGACAGGTCGACTTGAAGCTTTCTTT.

This clone was recorded only once. The rearrangement uses TRBV29-1 and TRBJ2-1; 12 bases align to TRBD2. This CDR3 has 13 amino acids. Germline V gene data show CDR1 as SQVTM and CDR2 as ANQGSEA. V gave up 7 bases and J gave up 7 bases; unmatched junction bases: 5. CDR3 nucleotide sequence: TGCAGCGGCTCTAGCGGGAGGGCAAATGAGCAGTTCTTC. Translated: CSGSSGRANEQFF.

V usage is TRBV6-5 and J usage is TRBJ1-6, with D possibly matching TRBD1 (6 bases). Germline V lookup: CDR1 MNHEY, CDR2 SVGAGI. The CDR3 spans 16 residues. The ends were cut back, 0 bases at V and 7 bases at J, with 13 bases in the middle. The CDR3 loop is CASSYSTGGGNSPLHF. CDR3 in DNA: TGTGCCAGCAGTTACTCGACGGGAGGGGGAAATTCACCCCTCCACTTT.